This TCR beta chain was obtained from a study of shared clonotypes between healthy human individuals. General observations from the study: Generally, naive subsets (rather than memory subsets) showed larger estimated richness.

When replicate PCRs were run on sorted subsets, they used around 0.2 ug DNA, 28,000 or so T cell genomes. In the original processing: Owing to the provision of junction-only sequences devoid of quality scores by immunoSEQ, filtering differed. Clones were read by immunoSEQ multiplex PCR, and TCRdb kept only the in-frame ones, dropping some. From that table come the V and J calls and clone size; the DNA was used to work out D and trimming. Here the sample spans over a million clones, about 98.5% being singletons. Both subsets, CD45RA+ naive and CD45RA-negative memory, were split from the CD4+ cells. Notes on this clone: Antigen unknown.

J lost 1 base, V lost 5 bases, and 10 bases had no gene match. This CDR3 region has 16 residues. CDR1 SGHTA and CDR2 FQGNSA come from the germline V gene. The sequencing input was naive CD4+ T cells sorted from blood. Subset here: CD45RA+ positively selected. The clonotype originates from a man younger than 40 in good health. The J gene is TRBJ1-1, the V gene TRBV7-2, with 7 bases aligning to TRBD1. The CDR3 DNA is TGTGCCAGCAGCCCGAAACGGACAGGAGCGAACACTGAAGCTTTCTTT. Residues: CASSPKRTGANTEAFF.